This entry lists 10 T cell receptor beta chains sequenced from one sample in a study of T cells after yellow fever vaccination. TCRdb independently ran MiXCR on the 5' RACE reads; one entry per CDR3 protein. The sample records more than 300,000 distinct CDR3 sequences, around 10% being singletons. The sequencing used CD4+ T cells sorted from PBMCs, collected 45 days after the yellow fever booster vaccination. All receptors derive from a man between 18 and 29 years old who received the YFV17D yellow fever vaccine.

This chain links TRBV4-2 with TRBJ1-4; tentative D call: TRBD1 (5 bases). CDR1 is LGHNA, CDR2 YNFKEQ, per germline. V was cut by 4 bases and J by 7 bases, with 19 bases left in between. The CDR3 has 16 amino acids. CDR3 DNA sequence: TGTGCCAGCAGCCTGCAGGGTAGGGGCAGGATTGAAAAACTGTTTTTT. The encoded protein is CASSLQGRGRIEKLFF.

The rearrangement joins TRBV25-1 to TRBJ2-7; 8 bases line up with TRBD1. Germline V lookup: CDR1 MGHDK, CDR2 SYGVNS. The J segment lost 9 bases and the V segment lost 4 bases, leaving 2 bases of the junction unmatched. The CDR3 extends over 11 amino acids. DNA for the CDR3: TGTGCCAGCAGTGGGACAGGGCGGCAGTACTTC. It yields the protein CASSGTGRQYF.

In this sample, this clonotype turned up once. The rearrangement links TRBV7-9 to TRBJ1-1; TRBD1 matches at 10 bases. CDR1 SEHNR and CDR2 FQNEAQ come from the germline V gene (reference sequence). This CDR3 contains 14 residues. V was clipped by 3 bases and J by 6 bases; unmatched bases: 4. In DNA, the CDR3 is TGTGCCAGCAGCTTTGGGACAGGGGAGGCTGAAGCTTTCTTT. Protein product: CASSFGTGEAEAFF.

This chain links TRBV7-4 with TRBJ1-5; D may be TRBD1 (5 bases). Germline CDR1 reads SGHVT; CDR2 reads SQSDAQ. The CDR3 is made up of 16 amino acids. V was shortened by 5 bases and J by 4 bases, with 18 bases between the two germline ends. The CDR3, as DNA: TGTGCCAGCAGCCCCCCGGTGGGGCAGGGAAATCAGCCCCAGCATTTT. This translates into CASSPPVGQGNQPQHF.

As DNA, the CDR3 is TGTGCCAGCACGGTATCTGGCGGGGCATGGGGTTTGGAGACCCAGTACTTC. This encodes CASTVSGGAWGLETQYF. The chain uses TRBV3-1 and TRBJ2-5; D possibly corresponds to TRBD2 (6 bases). Germline V gene data show CDR1 as LGHDT and CDR2 as YNNKEL (reference sequence). The CDR3 contains 17 residues. V was pared by 7 bases and J by 5 bases, with 26 bases between.

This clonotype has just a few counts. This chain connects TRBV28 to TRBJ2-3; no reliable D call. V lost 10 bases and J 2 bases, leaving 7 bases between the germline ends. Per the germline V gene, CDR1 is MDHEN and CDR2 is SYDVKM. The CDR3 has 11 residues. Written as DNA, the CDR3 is TGTGCCACCCAGTTCACAGATACGCAGTATTTT. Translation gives CATQFTDTQYF.

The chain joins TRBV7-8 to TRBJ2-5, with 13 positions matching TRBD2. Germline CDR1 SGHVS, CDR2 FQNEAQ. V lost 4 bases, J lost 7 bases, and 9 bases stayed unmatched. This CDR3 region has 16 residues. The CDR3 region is CASSSRLAGGFLTQYF. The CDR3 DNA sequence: TGTGCCAGCAGCTCCCGACTAGCGGGGGGCTTTTTGACCCAGTACTTC.

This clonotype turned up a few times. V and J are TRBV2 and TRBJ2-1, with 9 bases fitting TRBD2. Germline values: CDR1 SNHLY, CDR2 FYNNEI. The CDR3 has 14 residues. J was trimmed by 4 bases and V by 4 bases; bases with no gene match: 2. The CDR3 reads CASSASGVYNEQFF. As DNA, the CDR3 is TGTGCCAGCAGTGCTAGCGGGGTGTACAATGAGCAGTTCTTC.

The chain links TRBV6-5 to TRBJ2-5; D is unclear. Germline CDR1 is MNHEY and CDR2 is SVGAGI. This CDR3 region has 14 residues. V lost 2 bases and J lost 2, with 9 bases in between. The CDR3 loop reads CASSYNSLQETQYF. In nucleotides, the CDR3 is TGTGCCAGCAGTTACAATAGTCTACAAGAGACCCAGTACTTC.

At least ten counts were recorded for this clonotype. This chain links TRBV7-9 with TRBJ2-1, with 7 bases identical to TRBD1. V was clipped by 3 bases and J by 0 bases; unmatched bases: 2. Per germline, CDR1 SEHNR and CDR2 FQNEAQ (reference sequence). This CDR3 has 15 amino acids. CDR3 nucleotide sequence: TGTGCCAGCAGCTTGGGGGACAGCTCCTACAATGAGCAGTTCTTC. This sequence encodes CASSLGDSSYNEQFF.